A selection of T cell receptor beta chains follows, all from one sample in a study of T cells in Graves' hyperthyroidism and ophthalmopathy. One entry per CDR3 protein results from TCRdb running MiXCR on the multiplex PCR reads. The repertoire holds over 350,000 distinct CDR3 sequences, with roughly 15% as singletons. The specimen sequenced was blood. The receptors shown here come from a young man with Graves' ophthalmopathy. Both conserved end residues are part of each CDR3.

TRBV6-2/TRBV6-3	CASSYSILLNTEAFF
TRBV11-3	CASSSTGNWNEQFF
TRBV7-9	CASSSGTGNYNEQFF
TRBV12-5	CASGFSLREGLDNEQFF
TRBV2	CASRAGLAGNEQYF
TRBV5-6	CASSLGGQLNTEAFF
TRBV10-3	CAISESLGEGTREQYF
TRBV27	CASSKGLKVRETQYF
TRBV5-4	CASSLRLAGSREQFF
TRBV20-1	CSARSGFLRQPQHF
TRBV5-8	CASSPGPPTEAFF
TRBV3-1	CASSQTTDTQYF
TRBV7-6	CASSLEARQAEAQYF
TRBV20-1	CSARNEGRDPPYERYF
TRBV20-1	CSARRDRGRSEQYF
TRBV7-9	CASSSGQQTQYF
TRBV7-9	CASSASGETQYF
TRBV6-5	CASNYSTGGADTQYF
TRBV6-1	CASSQQDADRLGYTF
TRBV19	CASSRDGSNEKLFF
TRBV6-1	CATGLSAYEQYF
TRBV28	CASSYRGLGASEQYF
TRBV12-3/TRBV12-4	CASTAGNNGELFF
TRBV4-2	CASSQLAGSTDTQYF
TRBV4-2	CASSQGSTEAFF
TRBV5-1	CASSLADRGHGETQYF
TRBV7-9	CASSLGWQESGYTF
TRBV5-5	CASSLGPRARGETQYF
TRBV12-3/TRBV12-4	CASRPRDSSVETQYF
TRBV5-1	CASSSSGGAVYNEQFF
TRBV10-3	CAISEPGGYEQYF
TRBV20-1	CSASPGVSPDTQYF
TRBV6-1	CASSERGVGSTDTQYF
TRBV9	CASSVVGQGDETQYF
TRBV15	CATSKEMDSYEQYF